The clone carrying this T cell receptor (beta chain) was observed a few times. Its antigen remains unknown. The data were taken from a study of CD8 T cells in ankylosing spondylitis. Study-level points and caveats: Blood from ankylosing spondylitis patients appeared to carry a characteristic eight-variant TCR beta motif.

Trimming cost V 1 base and J 0 bases, with 4 bases left between them. CDR1 and CDR2 from the germline V gene are SEHNR and FQNEAQ (reference sequence). The length of the CDR3 is 15 residues. TCRdb recomputed calls from the 5' RACE reads with MiXCR, one row per CDR3 protein. The sample lists fewer than 750,000 distinct CDR3 sequences, roughly 19% occurring once. The chain has TRBV7-9 and TRBJ2-6; D gene ambiguous. Sequencing was carried out using blood, either unsorted or a sorted T cell fraction (not recorded which). The sequence was obtained from a male donor with ankylosing spondylitis. The chain's CDR3 is CASSLGVSGANVLTF. The CDR3 coding sequence is TGTGCCAGCAGCTTAGGGGTCTCTGGGGCCAACGTCCTGACTTTC.